Listed here are 14 T cell receptor beta chains from one sample, sequenced in a study of PD-1 blockade in classical Hodgkin lymphoma (dated by TCRdb to 2018 to 2021). The sample's time point label is to be understood as: cycle 2 day 1 (C2D1) of nivolumab. Relapse after autologous stem cell transplantation had occurred in all trial patients, and cohorts A, B and C were distinguished by prior brentuximab vedotin exposure. The method behind the library was the immunoSEQ multiplex PCR assay. The source is immuneACCESS, and TCRdb retained only in-frame sequences with V and J called. Part of the clones is not carried over; for the studies checked, unresolved V genes explain less than half of this, and the remainder is unexplained. Here the sample has 25,000 to 35,000 clones; 70% occur a single time. The ten biggest clones cover 13% to 15% of the sample. This specimen consisted of peripheral blood mononuclear cells (PBMCs), obtained before the second cycle of nivolumab. The receptors here all came from a human donor with classical Hodgkin lymphoma.

This sequence joins TRBV14 and TRBJ1-2; D not resolved. Trimming stripped 4 bases from V and 0 bases from J, with 6 bases between. The CDR3 sequence is 13 residues long. The germline CDR1 and CDR2 sequences are SGHDN and FVKESK. The CDR3 loop reads CASSRNPNYGYTF. In nucleotides, the CDR3 is TGTGCCAGCAGCCGGAACCCTAACTATGGCTACACCTTC. The full variable domain, in which reference TRBV14 and TRBJ1-2 provide the parts outside the CDR3, is EAGVTQFPSHSVIEKGQTVTLRCDPISGHDNLYWYRRVMGKEIKFLLHFVKESKQDESGMPNNRFLAERTGGTYSTLKVQPAELEDSGVYFCASSRNPNYGYTFGSGTRLTVV.

Within the sample, this clone is medium-sized. The chain has TRBV4-3 and TRBJ2-7; TRBD1 aligns across 8 bases. V trimming: 1 base; J trimming: 6 bases; junction bases outside the gene matches: 8. The length of the CDR3 is 15 residues. The V gene's germline CDR1 is LGHNA and CDR2 YSLEER. The CDR3 region is CASSQGQGILGEQYF. CDR3 nucleotide sequence: TGCGCCAGCAGCCAAGGACAGGGGATTTTGGGCGAGCAGTACTTC.

The chain carries TRBV27 and TRBJ1-3; 8 nucleotides agree with TRBD1. The germline V gene encodes CDR1 MNHEY and CDR2 SMNVEV (reference sequence). This CDR3 region has 17 residues. The V and J ends lost 4 bases and 0 bases, in that order; junction bases with no gene match: 8. The CDR3 nucleotides read TGTGCCAGCAGTTCAACGACAGGGGAAAACTCTGGAAACACCATATATTTT. Amino acids: CASSSTTGENSGNTIYF.

This sequence joins TRBV15 and TRBJ2-3; TRBD1 matches 8 bases. Unmatched junction bases numbered 3, after V lost 1 base and J lost 6 bases. The V gene's germline CDR1 is LNHNV and CDR2 YYDKDF (reference sequence). This CDR3 comprises 14 residues. CDR3 DNA sequence: TGTGCCACCAGCAGAGCCCAGGGGGCGGATACGCAGTATTTT. Protein: CATSRAQGADTQYF.

This sequence joins TRBV6-4 and TRBJ2-2; D is unresolved. From germline, CDR1 is MRHNA and CDR2 SNTAGT. The germline V and J ends were trimmed by 2 bases and 0 bases, with 1 base remaining between them. This CDR3 region has 13 residues. The CDR3 DNA follows: TGTGCCAGCAGTGACACGAACACCGGGGAGCTGTTTTTT. Protein product: CASSDTNTGELFF.

The genes are TRBV18 and TRBJ1-3; no clear D gene. Germline-derived CDR1 and CDR2 are KGHSH and LQKENI. The CDR3 covers 11 residues. Trimming removed 10 bases at V and 8 bases at J, with 12 bases between. CDR3 sequence (DNA): TGTGCCACCATGGCATTGGACACCATATATTTT. Amino acids: CATMALDTIYF.

This clone was detected many times. This rearrangement joins TRBV6-5 to TRBJ1-6; D remains unclear. Looked up from germline, CDR1 is MNHEY and CDR2 is SVGAGI. V was shortened by 7 bases and J by 0 bases, with 10 bases between the two germline ends. The CDR3 extends over 15 amino acids. In nucleotides, the CDR3 is TGTGCCAGCAAGTTAGGGATCTCCTATAATTCACCCCTCCACTTT. This gives the protein CASKLGISYNSPLHF.

The V and J genes are TRBV4-3 and TRBJ2-3; D tentatively fits TRBD1 or TRBD2 (5 bases each). V lost 4 bases, J lost 5 bases, and 19 bases lay in between. Germline assignment: CDR1 LGHNA and CDR2 YSLEER. The CDR3 spans 16 residues. The CDR3: CASSRYGASPGDTQYF. The DNA for the CDR3 is TGCGCCAGCAGCCGGTACGGGGCCTCCCCCGGAGATACGCAGTATTTT.

As for this clone: Within the sample, other DNA sequences also encode this same CDR3. The rearrangement uses TRBV6-1 and TRBJ2-3; no clear D gene. V lost 7 bases and J lost 1, with 9 bases in between. Germline-derived CDR1 and CDR2 are MNHNS and SASEGT. This CDR3 region has 13 residues. The CDR3 bases are TGTGCCAGCAACCCCAAGGGCACAGATACGCAGTATTTT. Translated, it gives CASNPKGTDTQYF.

This chain links TRBV6-1 with TRBJ1-1; D not resolved. Germline V gives CDR1 MNHNS, CDR2 SASEGT. The CDR3 consists of 13 residues. Trimming removed 3 bases from V and 3 bases from J, with 8 bases in between. The CDR3 region has the DNA TGTGCCAGCAGTGACGGCGGGGACACTGAAGCTTTCTTT. This sequence encodes CASSDGGDTEAFF.

This clone has more than one count but fewer than ten. Other DNA sequences in this specimen translate into the identical CDR3. This sequence joins TRBV29-1 and TRBJ1-4; 8 bases fit TRBD1. Germline assignment: CDR1 SQVTM and CDR2 ANQGSEA. This CDR3 is 12 amino acids long. The J segment lost 7 bases and the V segment lost 6 bases, leaving 4 bases of the junction unmatched. CDR3 nucleotides: TGCAGCGTCGGGACAGGACGTGAAAAACTGTTTTTT. Protein: CSVGTGREKLFF.

V is TRBV15 and J is TRBJ2-7; either TRBD1 or TRBD2 may supply D (6 bases each). The V end was cut by 0 bases, the J end by 2 bases, with 17 bases between. Germline CDR1 is LNHNV and CDR2 is YYDKDF (reference sequence). This CDR3 spans 17 amino acids. The CDR3 sequence is CATSREGLGGKAYEQYF. CDR3 coding DNA: TGTGCCACCAGCAGAGAAGGCTTAGGGGGGAAGGCCTACGAGCAGTACTTC.

The chain couples TRBV2 to TRBJ1-1, with D unclear. Germline CDR1 and CDR2: SNHLY and FYNNEI. Trimming removed 11 bases at V and 1 base at J, with 17 bases between. The CDR3 runs to 14 residues. For the CDR3, the DNA is TGTGCCGACAAGGAGGAGGCCCAGAACACTGAAGCTTTCTTT. Protein product: CADKEEAQNTEAFF.

This chain links TRBV11-3 with TRBJ1-1; TRBD1 might be the D (5 bases). The CDR3 extends over 17 amino acids. Per the germline V gene, CDR1 is SGHNT and CDR2 is YENEEA. V was clipped by 5 bases and J by 0 bases, with 19 bases between them. The CDR3 loop reads CASSPYTPQVMNTEAFF. CDR3 in DNA: TGTGCCAGCAGCCCTTACACGCCACAGGTCATGAACACTGAAGCTTTCTTT.